The 8 T cell receptor beta chains in this list originate from one sample, sequenced in a study of cytomegalovirus exposure and HLA in healthy donors. Method: immunoSEQ multiplex PCR; TCRdb's copy keeps in-frame clones and lacks some. The sample has roughly 120,000 clones, over 75% seen once. The specimen sequenced was PBMCs. The receptors come from a woman in her thirties in good health and CMV-seronegative.

The gene calls are TRBV30 and TRBJ2-2; 7 nucleotides agree with TRBD2. The CDR3 contains 13 residues. V shed 4 bases and J 6 bases; nucleotides not matched to a gene: 5. Germline lookup yields CDR1 GTSNPN and CDR2 SVGIG (reference sequence). CDR3 nucleotide sequence: TGTGCCTGGACCCTAGGGAGGGCCGGGGAGCTGTTTTTT. It is translated as CAWTLGRAGELFF.

Regarding this clone: Sequence at one end of the junction differs from germline and may be a read error. The rearrangement joins TRBV7-9 to TRBJ1-2; TRBD1 is a possible D gene (5 bases). The CDR3 is 14 amino acids. CDR1 is SEHNR, CDR2 FQNEAQ, per germline (reference sequence). CDR3 sequence (DNA): TGTGCCAGCAGCGAGTCTGGGGGGGACTATGGCTACACCTTT. Amino acid sequence: CASSESGGDYGYTF.

This clone was observed a handful of times. The chain is built from TRBV7-8 and TRBJ1-6, with 8 bases aligning to TRBD1. The germline V gene has CDR1 SGHVS and CDR2 FQNEAQ. The CDR3 has 15 residues. J gave up 10 bases and V 6 bases, and 11 bases lay outside the gene matches. CDR3 region: CASSLQQGAGSPLHF. The CDR3 nucleotides read TGTGCCAGCAGTCTCCAGCAGGGGGCAGGATCACCCCTCCACTTT.

The chain employs TRBV7-2 and TRBJ2-7, with 7 bases aligning to TRBD1. Germline loops: CDR1 SGHTA, CDR2 FQGNSA. V was clipped by 4 bases and J by 2 bases; unmatched bases: 8. The CDR3 totals 15 residues. In DNA, the CDR3 is TGTGCCAGCAGCTCCCGTGGGACAGTTGCCTACGAGCAGTACTTC. Protein: CASSSRGTVAYEQYF.

V is TRBV21-1 and J is TRBJ1-3. TRBV21-1 is designated a pseudogene. There are 16 residues in the CDR3. The CDR3 loop reads CASSKNIRTRGNTIYF. Written as DNA, the CDR3 is TGTGCCAGCAGCAAAAACATCCGTACGAGGGGAAACACCATATATTTT.

V gene TRBV5-4 combines with J gene TRBJ2-7; 9 bases agree with TRBD1. The germline CDR1 and CDR2 sequences are SGHNT and YYREEE (reference sequence). With V trimmed by 4 bases and J by 3 bases, 8 bases remained unmatched. This CDR3 is built from 15 residues. CDR3 loop: CASSAGTGWNYEQYF. The CDR3 bases are TGTGCCAGCAGCGCTGGGACAGGGTGGAACTACGAGCAGTACTTC.

The genes are TRBV18 and TRBJ2-1, with D perhaps TRBD1 (5 bases). Trimming pared 1 base from V and 5 bases from J, leaving 15 bases between. This CDR3 is built from 16 residues. Germline values: CDR1 KGHSH, CDR2 LQKENI. The CDR3 sequence is CASSPLGAGLHNEQFF. CDR3 nucleotide sequence: TGTGCCAGCTCACCACTTGGGGCAGGTTTACACAATGAGCAGTTCTTC.

The chain combines TRBV27 with TRBJ2-1, with a tentative D call TRBD2 (6 bases). Per the germline V gene, CDR1 is MNHEY and CDR2 is SMNVEV (reference sequence). CDR3 length: 15 amino acids. Trimming took 2 bases from V and 0 from J, leaving 8 bases between them. Here the CDR3 reads CASSLGGSSYNEQFF. Written as DNA, the CDR3 is TGTGCCAGCAGTTTAGGGGGGAGCTCCTACAATGAGCAGTTCTTC.